This T cell receptor (beta chain) was captured by sequencing in a study of blood T cell repertoires in COVID-19. Study at large: Researchers got acute and convalescent COVID-19 samples from the United States, Italy and Spain. Sources were T cells, B-cell-depleted T cells, or PBMCs; the material itself was cDNA or gDNA.

Under the authors' procedure: Estimation of nucleated cell counts was performed using reference gene primer amplification. Measured with immunoSEQ multiplex PCR; TCRdb has only the in-frame clones, and not every one. From that table come the V and J calls and clone size; the DNA was used to work out D and trimming. The sample has more than 90,000 clones; about 91% are singletons. V trimming: 3 bases; J trimming: 5 bases; junction bases outside the gene matches: 7. Germline assignment: CDR1 SGHRS and CDR2 YFSETQ. The CDR3 is made up of 15 amino acids. This clonotype was sampled from a man aged 45-65 years with acute or convalescent COVID-19. Sequenced: peripheral blood. The genes are TRBV5-1 and TRBJ1-4; 7 nucleotides agree with TRBD1. The CDR3 nucleotides read TGCGCCAGCAGCTCCATGGGACAGCAAAATGAAAAACTGTTTTTT. Residues: CASSSMGQQNEKLFF.